These 8 T cell receptor beta chains were all obtained from the same sample, sequenced in a study of T-cell memory formation after mild COVID-19. MiXCR, applied by TCRdb to the 5' RACE reads, yields one record per CDR3 protein. The sample holds fewer than 95,000 distinct CDR3 sequences, 10% to 15% seen once. Sample: PBMCs or a T cell subset sorted from them (not recorded which). These receptors were obtained from an adult woman who had mild COVID-19 (a few samples of this study predate the infection). Cell type and time point are not known.

The chain combines TRBV30 with TRBJ1-1, with D unclear. The CDR3 spans 11 residues. V lost 3 bases and J lost 6, with 8 bases in between. Looked up from germline, CDR1 is GTSNPN and CDR2 is SVGIG (reference sequence). The CDR3 protein is CAWREWAEAFF. The CDR3 DNA is TGTGCCTGGAGAGAGTGGGCTGAAGCTTTCTTT.

This clonotype came up a few times. The chain is built from TRBV20-1 and TRBJ2-5; tentative D call: TRBD1 (6 bases). In germline, CDR1 is DFQATT, CDR2 SNEGSKA (reference sequence). CDR3 size: 14 residues. Trimming pared 5 bases from V and 5 bases from J, leaving 18 bases between. In DNA, the CDR3 is TGCAGTGCTCCCGCGGACAGCTTCGGGGAGACCCAGTACTTC. Amino acid sequence: CSAPADSFGETQYF.

This clonotype has at least ten counts. The chain joins TRBV7-9 to TRBJ2-7, with D tentatively TRBD1 or TRBD2 (5 bases each). CDR1 is SEHNR, CDR2 FQNEAQ, per germline (reference sequence). The CDR3 has 16 residues. Trimming removed 5 bases from V and 3 bases from J, with 20 bases in between. The CDR3 bases are TGTGCCAGCAGCGGAGAGGTCGACAGTGGGAGCTACGAGCAGTACTTC. Translation: CASSGEVDSGSYEQYF.

This clonotype was seen a few times. The genes are TRBV7-8 and TRBJ2-1; D may be TRBD2 (6 bases). Germline CDR1 is SGHVS and CDR2 is FQNEAQ. Trimming pared 1 base from V and 4 bases from J, leaving 14 bases between. This CDR3 spans 16 amino acids. The CDR3 spells CASSLGGGGSYNEQFF. Written as DNA, the CDR3 is TGTGCCAGCAGCTTAGGCGGTGGAGGGAGTTACAATGAGCAGTTCTTC.

This clonotype was counted a few times. The chain has TRBV11-3 and TRBJ2-7; D is unclear. The CDR3 consists of 18 residues. V lost 6 bases and J lost 0, with 24 bases in between. Per germline, CDR1 SGHNT and CDR2 YENEEA. The CDR3 region is CASSLPTVPGRYSYEQYF. As DNA, the CDR3 is TGTGCCAGCAGTTTACCCACTGTTCCGGGCCGATACTCCTACGAGCAGTACTTC.

V gene TRBV12-3 or TRBV12-4 combines with J gene TRBJ2-7; possible D gene TRBD1, 7 bases. V shed 7 bases and J shed 2 bases, with 18 bases lying between them. This CDR3 is 15 amino acids long. The CDR3 coding sequence is TGTGCCAGCAATCCCGGAGGGGGCTTCCCCTACGAGCAGTACTTC. Its protein is CASNPGGGFPYEQYF.

The V call is TRBV6-5, the J call TRBJ2-1, with TRBD2 identical over 14 bases. Germline-derived CDR1 and CDR2 are MNHEY and SVGAGI. This CDR3 has 14 residues. V lost 6 bases to trimming and J lost 7 bases; unmatched junction nucleotides: 2. The CDR3 reads CASRGLAGDNEQFF. The DNA of the CDR3 is TGTGCCAGCAGGGGACTAGCGGGAGATAATGAGCAGTTCTTC.

This clonotype was counted a few times. The V gene is TRBV11-2, the J gene TRBJ1-1; D is unresolved. CDR1 and CDR2 from the germline V gene are SGHAT and FQNNGV. V was pared by 5 bases and J by 5 bases, with 12 bases between. This CDR3 has 13 residues. CDR3 sequence: CASSPRVWTEAFF. The CDR3, as DNA: TGTGCCAGCAGCCCCCGTGTATGGACTGAAGCTTTCTTT.